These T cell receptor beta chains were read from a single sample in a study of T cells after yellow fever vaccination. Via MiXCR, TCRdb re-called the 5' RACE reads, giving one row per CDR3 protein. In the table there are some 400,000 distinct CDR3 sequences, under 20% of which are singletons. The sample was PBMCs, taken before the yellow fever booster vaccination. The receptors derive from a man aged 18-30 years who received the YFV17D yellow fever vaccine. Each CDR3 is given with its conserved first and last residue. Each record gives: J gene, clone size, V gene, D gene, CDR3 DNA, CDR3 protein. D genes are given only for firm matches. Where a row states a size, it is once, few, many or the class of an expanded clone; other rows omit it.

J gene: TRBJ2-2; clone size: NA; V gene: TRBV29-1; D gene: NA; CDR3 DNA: TGCAGCGTTGAAGGGGCCCCGGGCCGGGTAACCGGGGAGCTGTTTTTT; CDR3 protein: CSVEGAPGRVTGELFF
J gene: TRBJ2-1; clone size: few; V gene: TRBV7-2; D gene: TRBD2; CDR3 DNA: TGTGCCAGCAGCCCGGGTAGCGGGGGGGCGTATGAGCAGTTCTTC; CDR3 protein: CASSPGSGGAYEQFF
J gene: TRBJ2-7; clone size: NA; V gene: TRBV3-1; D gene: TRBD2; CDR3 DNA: TGTGCCACCCGGGAGGAAGGGTACTACGAGCAGTACTTC; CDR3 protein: CATREEGYYEQYF
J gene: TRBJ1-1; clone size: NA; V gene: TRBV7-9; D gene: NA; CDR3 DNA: TGTGCCAGCAGCTTAATGAACCTGAACACTGAAGCTTTCTTT; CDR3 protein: CASSLMNLNTEAFF
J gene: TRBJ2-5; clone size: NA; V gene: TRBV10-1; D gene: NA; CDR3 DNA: TGCGCCAGCAGTGAGTCCACAGGCCAAGAGACCCAGTACTTC; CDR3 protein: CASSESTGQETQYF
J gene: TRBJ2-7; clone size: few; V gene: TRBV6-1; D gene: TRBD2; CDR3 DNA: TGTGCCAGCAGCGCCCTGACTAGCGCCGGCTACGAGCAGTACTTC; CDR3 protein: CASSALTSAGYEQYF
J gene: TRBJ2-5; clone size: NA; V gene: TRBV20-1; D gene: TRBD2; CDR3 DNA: TGCAGTGCCGACCCCAGGGGTCGACTAGCGGGGGGGAGGGAGACCCAGTACTTC; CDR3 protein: CSADPRGRLAGGRETQYF
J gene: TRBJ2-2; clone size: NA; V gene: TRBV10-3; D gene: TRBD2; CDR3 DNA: TGTGCCATCAGTGAGACTAGCGGGGAGGCCTCGAACACCGGGGAGCTGTTTTTT; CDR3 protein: CAISETSGEASNTGELFF
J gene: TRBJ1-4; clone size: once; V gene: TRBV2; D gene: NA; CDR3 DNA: TGTGCCAGCAGTGTTTCGTCTAATGAAAAACTGTTTTTT; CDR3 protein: CASSVSSNEKLFF
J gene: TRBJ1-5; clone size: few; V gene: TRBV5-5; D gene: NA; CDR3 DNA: TGTGCCAGCAGCTTGTCGTCGCCGAATCAGCCCCAGCATTTT; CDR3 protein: CASSLSSPNQPQHF
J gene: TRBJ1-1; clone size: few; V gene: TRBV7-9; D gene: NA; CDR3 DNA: TGTGCCAGCAGATACGGCCCGAACACTGAAGCTTTCTTT; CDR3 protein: CASRYGPNTEAFF
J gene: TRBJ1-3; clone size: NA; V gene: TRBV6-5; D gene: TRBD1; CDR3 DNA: TGTGCCAGCAGTTACGGGACAGGGGTTAAGGGTGGAAACACCATATATTTT; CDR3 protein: CASSYGTGVKGGNTIYF
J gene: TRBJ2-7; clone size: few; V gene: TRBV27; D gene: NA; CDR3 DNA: TGTGCCAGCTCTGAAGGACTCCCAGGAATCGGGCAGTACTTC; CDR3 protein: CASSEGLPGIGQYF
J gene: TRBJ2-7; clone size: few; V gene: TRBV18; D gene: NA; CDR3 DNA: TGTGCCAGCTCGCGAAGACAGGTAATCTACGAGCAGTACTTC; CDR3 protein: CASSRRQVIYEQYF
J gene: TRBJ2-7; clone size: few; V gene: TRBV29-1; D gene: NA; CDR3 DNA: TGCAGCGTTGAAACGGACCTTTCCTACGAGCAGTACTTC; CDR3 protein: CSVETDLSYEQYF
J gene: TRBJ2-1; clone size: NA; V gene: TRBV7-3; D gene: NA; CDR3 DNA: TGTGCCAGCAGCCCAGGCCCGGTCAATGAGCAGTTCTTC; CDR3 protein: CASSPGPVNEQFF
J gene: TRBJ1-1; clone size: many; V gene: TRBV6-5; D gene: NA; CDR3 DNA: TGTGCCAGCAGTTACTCGAGCAACACTGAAGCTTTCTTT; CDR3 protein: CASSYSSNTEAFF
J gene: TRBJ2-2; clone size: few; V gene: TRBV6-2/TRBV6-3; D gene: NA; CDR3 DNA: TGTGCCAGCAGTTACGAAGCAGGGCGTCCCGGGGAGCTGTTTTTT; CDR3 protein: CASSYEAGRPGELFF
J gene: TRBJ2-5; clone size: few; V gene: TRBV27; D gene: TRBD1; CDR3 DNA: TGTGCCAGCAGTTTCGGGACAGCCCAAGAGACCCAGTACTTC; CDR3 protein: CASSFGTAQETQYF
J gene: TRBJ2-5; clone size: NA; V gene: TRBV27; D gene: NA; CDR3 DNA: TGTGCCAGCAGTTGGCGCGGGGCAGAGACCCAGTACTTC; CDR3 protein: CASSWRGAETQYF
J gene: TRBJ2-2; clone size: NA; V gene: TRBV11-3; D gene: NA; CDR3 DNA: TGTGCCAGCAGTTACCGGGACAACACCGGGGAGCTGTTTTTT; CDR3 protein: CASSYRDNTGELFF
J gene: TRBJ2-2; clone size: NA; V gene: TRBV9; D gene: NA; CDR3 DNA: TGTGCCAGCAGCGTAGAGGCTAGCACCGGGGAGCTGTTTTTT; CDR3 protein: CASSVEASTGELFF
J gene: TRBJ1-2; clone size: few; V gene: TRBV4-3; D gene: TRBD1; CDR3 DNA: TGCGCCAGCAGCCAGAGCAACAGGGGGATAGCTAACTATGGCTACACCTTC; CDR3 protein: CASSQSNRGIANYGYTF
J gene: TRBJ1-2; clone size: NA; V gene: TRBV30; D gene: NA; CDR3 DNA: TGTGCCTGGAGCTCCACAAGATCGGGCTACACCTTC; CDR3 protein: CAWSSTRSGYTF
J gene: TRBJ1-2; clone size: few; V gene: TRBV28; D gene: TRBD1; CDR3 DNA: TGTGCCAGCAGTGGGACAGTAAACTACTATGGCTACACCTTC; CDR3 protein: CASSGTVNYYGYTF
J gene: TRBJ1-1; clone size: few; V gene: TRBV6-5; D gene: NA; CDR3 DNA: TGTGCCAGCAGTTACTCGGAGGGAGTATGGAAGAACACTGAAGCTTTCTTT; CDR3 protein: CASSYSEGVWKNTEAFF
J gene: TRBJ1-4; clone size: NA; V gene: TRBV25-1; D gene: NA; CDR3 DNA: TGTGCCAGCAGAAGCTCAGATGAAAAACTGTTTTTT; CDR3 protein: CASRSSDEKLFF
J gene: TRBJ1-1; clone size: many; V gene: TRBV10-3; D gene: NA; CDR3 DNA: TGTGCCATCAGTTTACGGGGAGTGGGCACTGAAGCTTTCTTT; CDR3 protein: CAISLRGVGTEAFF
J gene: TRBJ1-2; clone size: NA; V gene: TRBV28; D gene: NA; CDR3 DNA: TGTGCCAGCAGGGAACGTTATGGCTACACCTTC; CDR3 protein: CASRERYGYTF
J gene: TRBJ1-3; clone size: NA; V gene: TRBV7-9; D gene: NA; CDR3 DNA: TGTGCCAGCCAAGAGGGTGCTGGAAACACCATATATTTT; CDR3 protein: CASQEGAGNTIYF
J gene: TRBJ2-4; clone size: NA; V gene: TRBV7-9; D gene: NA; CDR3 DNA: TGTGCCAGCAGCGCGGGCAGGGTAGACATTCAGTACTTC; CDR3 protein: CASSAGRVDIQYF
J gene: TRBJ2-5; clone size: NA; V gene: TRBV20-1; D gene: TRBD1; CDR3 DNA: TGCAGTGCTAGAGGAGGGACAGGGGGCCAGCAAGAGACCCAGTACTTC; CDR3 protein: CSARGGTGGQQETQYF
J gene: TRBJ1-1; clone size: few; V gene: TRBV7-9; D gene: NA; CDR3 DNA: TGTGCCAGCAGCTTAGTACCTGGGACTGAAGCTTTCTTT; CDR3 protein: CASSLVPGTEAFF
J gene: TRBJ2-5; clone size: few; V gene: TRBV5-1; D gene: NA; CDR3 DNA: TGCGCCAGCAGCTTGGAAGGGGGTGGGCAAGAGACCCAGTACTTC; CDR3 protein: CASSLEGGGQETQYF
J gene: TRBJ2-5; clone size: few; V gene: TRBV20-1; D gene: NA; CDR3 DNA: TGCAGTGCTAGAGCGGTCAGGAAGGAAGAGACCCAGTACTTC; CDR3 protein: CSARAVRKEETQYF
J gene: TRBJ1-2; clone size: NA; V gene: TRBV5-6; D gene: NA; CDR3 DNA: TGTGCCAGCAGCTTGTACACCTATGGCTACACCTTC; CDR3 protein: CASSLYTYGYTF
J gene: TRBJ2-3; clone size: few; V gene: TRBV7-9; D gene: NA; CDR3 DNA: TGTGCCAGCAGCTTTTGGGACACAGATACGCAGTATTTT; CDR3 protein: CASSFWDTDTQYF
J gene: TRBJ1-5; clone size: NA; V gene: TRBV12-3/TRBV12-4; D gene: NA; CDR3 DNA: TGTGCCACCGGGGGGGGCCCCAATCAGCCCCAGCATTTT; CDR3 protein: CATGGGPNQPQHF
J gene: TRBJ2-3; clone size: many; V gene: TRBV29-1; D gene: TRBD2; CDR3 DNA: TGCAGCGTTGAGCGGGGGGCCAGTGGAGATACGCAGTATTTT; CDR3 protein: CSVERGASGDTQYF
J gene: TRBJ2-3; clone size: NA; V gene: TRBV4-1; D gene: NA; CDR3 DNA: TGCGCCAGCAGTGAGGGGGGGCGCGGCGCAGATACGCAGTATTTT; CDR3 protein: CASSEGGRGADTQYF
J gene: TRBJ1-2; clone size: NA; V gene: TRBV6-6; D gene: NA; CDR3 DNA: TGTGCCAGCAGTTACCCCCGCTATGGCTACACCTTC; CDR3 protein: CASSYPRYGYTF
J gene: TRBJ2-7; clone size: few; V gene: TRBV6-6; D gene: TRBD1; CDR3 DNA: TGTGCCAGCAGTCCGTCGACAGGGGGCGGAAACTCCTACGAGCAGTACTTC; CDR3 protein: CASSPSTGGGNSYEQYF
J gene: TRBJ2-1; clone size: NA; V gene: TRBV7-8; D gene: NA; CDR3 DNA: TGTGCCAGCAGCCCAAAGGCCGGGGGGCATGAGCAGTTCTTC; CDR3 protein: CASSPKAGGHEQFF